A selection of T cell receptor beta chains follows, all from one sample in a study of T-cell reconstitution after alpha-beta-depleted transplantation in children. TCRdb re-called the PCR reads with MiXCR, one entry per CDR3 protein. The sample yields 500,000 to 600,000 distinct CDR3 sequences, roughly 18% seen once. The input for sequencing was PBMCs from the stem cell graft donor, taken from the stem cell graft. The origin of the receptors is a human donor who donated a stem cell graft to a child with acute lymphoblastic leukemia. CDR3s include the opening cysteine and the closing phenylalanine or tryptophan. Fields, in order: J gene, D gene, V gene, clone size, CDR3 DNA, CDR3 protein. A D gene is named only where the DNA matches it firmly. Size is omitted from some rows. Given values are once, few, many or a class for expanded clones.

j_call: TRBJ2-3
d_call: NA
v_call: TRBV10-3
clone_size: NA
cdr3_nt: TGTGCCATCAGTGAGACCACAGATACGCAGTATTTT
cdr3_aa: CAISETTDTQYF

j_call: TRBJ1-2
d_call: TRBD1
v_call: TRBV27
clone_size: NA
cdr3_nt: TGTGCCAGCAGGAATCGGACAGGGGGCGTCTATGGCTACACCTTC
cdr3_aa: CASRNRTGGVYGYTF

j_call: TRBJ1-2
d_call: NA
v_call: TRBV12-3/TRBV12-4
clone_size: NA
cdr3_nt: TGTGCCAGCAGACCAGCACTTGACTTCGGCGGCTACACCTTC
cdr3_aa: CASRPALDFGGYTF

j_call: TRBJ1-1
d_call: NA
v_call: TRBV30
clone_size: NA
cdr3_nt: TGTGCCTGGAACAGAGACACTGAAGCTTTCTTT
cdr3_aa: CAWNRDTEAFF

j_call: TRBJ2-3
d_call: TRBD2
v_call: TRBV12-3/TRBV12-4
clone_size: few
cdr3_nt: TGTGCCAGCAGTTTATCTAGCGGGAGGTTAGATACGCAGTATTTT
cdr3_aa: CASSLSSGRLDTQYF

j_call: TRBJ2-7
d_call: TRBD2
v_call: TRBV20-1
clone_size: NA
cdr3_nt: TGCAGTGCTAGAGCCGCGGGAGCGGGCTACGAGCAGTACTTC
cdr3_aa: CSARAAGAGYEQYF

j_call: TRBJ2-1
d_call: TRBD2
v_call: TRBV7-9
clone_size: many
cdr3_nt: TGTGCCAGCAGCCATTTAGCGGGAGTGTACAATGAGCAGTTCTTC
cdr3_aa: CASSHLAGVYNEQFF

j_call: TRBJ2-7
d_call: NA
v_call: TRBV28
clone_size: NA
cdr3_nt: TGTGCCAGCAGTTCTAGAGTAGAGGGGTGGTACGAGCAGTACTTC
cdr3_aa: CASSSRVEGWYEQYF

j_call: TRBJ2-7
d_call: NA
v_call: TRBV6-5
clone_size: NA
cdr3_nt: TGTGCCAGCAGTTACCATCCGGGACAACACTACGAGCAGTACTTC
cdr3_aa: CASSYHPGQHYEQYF

j_call: TRBJ2-1
d_call: TRBD2
v_call: TRBV6-1
clone_size: few
cdr3_nt: TGTGCCAGCCGGGCGGGACTAGCGGGAGGAACACACTACAATGAGCAGTTCTTC
cdr3_aa: CASRAGLAGGTHYNEQFF

j_call: TRBJ2-1
d_call: NA
v_call: TRBV11-1
clone_size: few
cdr3_nt: TGTGCCAGCAGTCCGAGGGGGCAAAGTACAGGGGACTCGGACGAGCAGTTCTTC
cdr3_aa: CASSPRGQSTGDSDEQFF

j_call: TRBJ2-1
d_call: NA
v_call: TRBV2
clone_size: few
cdr3_nt: TGTGCCAGCAGGAGGACTGGGACCGAGCAGTTCTTC
cdr3_aa: CASRRTGTEQFF

j_call: TRBJ1-2
d_call: NA
v_call: TRBV18
clone_size: NA
cdr3_nt: TGTGCCAGCTCAGTACAGGGCGGCTATGGCTACACCTTC
cdr3_aa: CASSVQGGYGYTF